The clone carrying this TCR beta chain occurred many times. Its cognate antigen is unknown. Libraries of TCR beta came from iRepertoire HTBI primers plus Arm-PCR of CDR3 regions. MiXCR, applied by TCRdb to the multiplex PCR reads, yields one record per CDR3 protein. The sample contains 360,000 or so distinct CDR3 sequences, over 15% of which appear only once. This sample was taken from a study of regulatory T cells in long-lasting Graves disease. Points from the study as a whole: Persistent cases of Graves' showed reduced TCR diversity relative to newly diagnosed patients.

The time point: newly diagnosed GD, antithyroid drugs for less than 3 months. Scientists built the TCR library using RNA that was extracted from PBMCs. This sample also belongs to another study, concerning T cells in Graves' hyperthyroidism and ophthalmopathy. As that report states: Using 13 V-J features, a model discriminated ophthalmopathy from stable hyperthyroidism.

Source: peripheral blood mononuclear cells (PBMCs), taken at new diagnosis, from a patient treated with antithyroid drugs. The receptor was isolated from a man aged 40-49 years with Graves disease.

This chain's CDR3 is CASSLGGGMGSTEAFF. DNA for the CDR3: TGTGCCAGCAGCTTGGGAGGAGGGATGGGTAGCACTGAAGCTTTCTTT. V gene TRBV5-5 combines with J gene TRBJ1-1, with unresolved D. Germline-derived CDR1 and CDR2 are SGHKS and YYEKEE (reference sequence). This CDR3 is 16 amino acids long. Between the trimmed V and J ends, which lost 0 bases and 4 bases, there was a span of 16 bases.